One sample yielded the 32 T cell receptor beta chains listed below, sequenced in a study of cytomegalovirus exposure and HLA in healthy donors. The PCR employed 60 Vbeta primers together with 13 Jbeta primers. Here immunoSEQ multiplex PCR was the method, and the copy in TCRdb shows in-frame clones only, minus some. The sample comprises roughly 120,000 clones, about three quarters of which are singletons, and 2.5% to 3.5% rests with the top ten. Sequences were obtained from PBMCs. The source of these receptors is a woman in her sixties in good health and CMV-seropositive.

This clone was seen a handful of times. The V call is TRBV27, the J call TRBJ1-2; the match to TRBD1 covers 10 bases. In germline, CDR1 is MNHEY, CDR2 SMNVEV (reference sequence). The CDR3 length is 15 residues. The ends lost 6 bases at V and 7 bases at J; junction bases unmatched: 11. The DNA of the CDR3 is TGTGCCAGCAGATGGGGGACAGGGGTATTCTTTGGCTACACCTTC. It translates to CASRWGTGVFFGYTF.

This chain connects TRBV28 to TRBJ2-5, with D unclear. Trimming took off 6 bases at V and 13 bases at J, with 18 bases between the two ends. The CDR3 is 12 amino acids. Germline CDR1 and CDR2: MDHEN and SYDVKM. CDR3 residues: CASSPVNRWLYF. In DNA, the CDR3 is TGTGCCAGCAGCCCGGTAAACCGATGGTTGTACTTC.

The rearrangement uses TRBV15 and TRBJ1-1; D not certain. There are 14 residues in the CDR3. Germline V lookup: CDR1 LNHNV, CDR2 YYDKDF (reference sequence). V gave up 0 bases and J gave up 10 bases, with 15 bases separating them. The CDR3 spells CATSRDLGRAGAFF. The CDR3 DNA is TGTGCCACCAGCAGAGATCTAGGGAGAGCGGGAGCTTTCTTT.

The CDR3 nucleotides read TGTGCAAGTCGCTTAGTCTCCCTCAGGGGGCGCCGGGGCAATCAGCCCCAGCATTTT. This translates into CASRLVSLRGRRGNQPQHF. V usage is TRBV12-2 and J usage is TRBJ1-5; TRBD1, as called in the table, went unchecked against the DNA. TRBV12-2 is recorded as a pseudogene. This CDR3 comprises 19 residues.

The chain carries TRBV2 and TRBJ1-2; TRBD1 is a possible D gene (5 bases). Deletions cut 4 bases from V and 4 bases from J, with 10 bases between. The CDR3 is made up of 13 amino acids. Germline V CDR1 and CDR2: SNHLY, FYNNEI. The CDR3 coding sequence is TGTGCCAGCAGTGGACAGTTCGTCTATGGCTACACCTTC. This gives the protein CASSGQFVYGYTF.

The chain carries TRBV19 and TRBJ2-7; the match to TRBD2 covers 12 bases. The V gene end was trimmed by 5 bases and the J gene end by 7 bases; junction bases not matched to a gene: 9. Germline V CDR1 and CDR2: LNHDA, SQIVND (reference sequence). The length of the CDR3 is 15 residues. DNA of the CDR3: TGTGCCAGTAGTCTGACTAGCGGGAGTCCCACGGAGCAGTACTTC. Translation: CASSLTSGSPTEQYF.

The gene calls are TRBV5-4 and TRBJ1-6, with 10 positions matching TRBD1. Trimming removed 1 base from V and 12 bases from J; junction bases left unmatched: 7. The CDR3 is made up of 15 amino acids. Germline lookup yields CDR1 SGHNT and CDR2 YYREEE (reference sequence). This chain's CDR3 is CASSLTGQGGLPLHF. DNA for the CDR3: TGTGCCAGCAGCTTGACCGGACAGGGGGGCTTACCCCTCCACTTT. Drawing the rest from reference TRBV5-4 and TRBJ1-6, the complete variable domain is ETGVTQSPTHLIKTRGQQVTLRCSSQSGHNTVSWYQQALGQGPQFIFQYYREEENGRGNFPPRFSGLQFPNYSSELNVNALELDDSALYLCASSLTGQGGLPLHFGNGTRLTVT.

Only one count was recorded for this clone. The germline gene is not matched at one end of the junction; a read error may be the cause. CDR3 coding DNA: TGTGCCAGCACCCCTTTCGCCAACTCCCACAATGAGCAGTTCTTC. This codes for CASTPFANSHNEQFF. The chain carries TRBV7-2 and TRBJ2-1; the D is unclear. Germline loops: CDR1 SGHTA, CDR2 FQGNSA. CDR3 length equals 15 residues.

This sequence joins TRBV28 and TRBJ1-2; no reliable D call. Germline CDR1 reads MDHEN; CDR2 reads SYDVKM. Deletions cut 3 bases from V and 2 bases from J, with 4 bases between. The CDR3 totals 12 residues. CDR3 sequence: CASSFLNYGYTF. In DNA form, the CDR3 reads TGTGCCAGCAGTTTTCTGAACTATGGCTACACCTTC.

This clone was seen once. The chain links TRBV5-1 to TRBJ2-4; perhaps TRBD2 as D (6 bases). V dropped 0 bases and J dropped 4 bases, with 14 bases sitting between them. CDR1 is SGHRS and CDR2 is YFSETQ in the germline V gene. This CDR3 region has 16 residues. The CDR3 here is CASSLAWGGRKNIQYF. The CDR3 DNA is TGCGCCAGCAGCTTGGCCTGGGGAGGCAGGAAAAACATTCAGTACTTC.

This clone occurred once. V and J are TRBV18 and TRBJ1-6; D perhaps matches TRBD1 (6 bases). Germline CDR1 is KGHSH and CDR2 is LQKENI. There are 17 residues in the CDR3. The V end was cut by 3 bases, the J end by 7 bases, with 19 bases between. CDR3 region: CASSPSQGQIVNSPLHF. In DNA form, the CDR3 reads TGTGCCAGCTCACCGTCTCAAGGACAGATAGTCAATTCACCCCTCCACTTT.

V gene TRBV5-4 combines with J gene TRBJ1-1, with 9 bases aligning to TRBD1. Germline V gene lookup returns CDR1 SGHNT and CDR2 YYREEE (reference sequence). V was pared by 4 bases and J by 0 bases, with 7 bases of the junction left unmatched. There are 16 residues in the CDR3. DNA of the CDR3: TGTGCCAGCAGCCCACCGGGACAGGGAATGAACACTGAAGCTTTCTTT. This codes for CASSPPGQGMNTEAFF.

CDR3 sequence reads: CASSLIPGLAGADTQYF. In DNA form, the CDR3 reads TGTGCCAGCAGCCTCATACCGGGACTAGCGGGAGCAGATACGCAGTATTTT. V is TRBV7-3 and J is TRBJ2-3; 14 bases map to TRBD2. The germline V gene has CDR1 SGHTA and CDR2 FQGTGA. V was pared by 5 bases and J by 4 bases, with 8 bases of the junction left unmatched. This CDR3 spans 17 amino acids.

The chain is built from TRBV29-1 and TRBJ1-2; D is ambiguous. Germline V gene lookup returns CDR1 SQVTM and CDR2 ANQGSEA. Trimming removed 6 bases at V and 1 base at J, with 9 bases between. The CDR3 spans 12 residues. The CDR3 protein is CSVVSDNYGYTF. The CDR3 DNA is TGCAGCGTAGTCAGTGATAACTATGGCTACACCTTC.

Only a few counts were recorded for this clone. The V gene is TRBV19, the J gene TRBJ1-1; tentatively, D is TRBD1 (5 bases). There are 15 residues in the CDR3. In germline, CDR1 is LNHDA, CDR2 SQIVND (reference sequence). Trimming left V 6 bases short and J 0 bases short, with 14 bases between. The chain's CDR3 is CASRGGEVLNTEAFF. In nucleotides, the CDR3 is TGTGCCAGTAGGGGGGGAGAGGTGTTGAACACTGAAGCTTTCTTT.

This chain joins TRBV7-9 and TRBJ2-1; D gene unclear. V shed 8 bases and J shed 5 bases, with 16 bases lying between them. This CDR3 is 14 amino acids long. Germline loops: CDR1 SEHNR, CDR2 FQNEAQ (reference sequence). This CDR3 is CASSAVILNNEQFF. The CDR3 DNA sequence: TGTGCCAGCTCTGCGGTTATTCTAAACAATGAGCAGTTCTTC. The full variable domain, in which reference TRBV7-9 and TRBJ2-1 provide the parts outside the CDR3, is DTGVSQNPRHKITKRGQNVTFRCDPISEHNRLYWYRQTLGQGPEFLTYFQNEAQLEKSRLLSDRFSAERPKGSFSTLEIQRTEQGDSAMYLCASSAVILNNEQFFGPGTRLTVL.

The genes are TRBV7-3 and TRBJ2-1; perhaps TRBD2 as D (5 bases). The V gene's germline CDR1 is SGHTA and CDR2 FQGTGA. V lost 5 bases to trimming and J lost 2 bases, with 13 bases between them. CDR3 length: 15 residues. For the CDR3, the DNA is TGTGCCAGCAGCCCGGACTTTTCCCCCTACAATGAGCAGTTCTTC. Amino acids: CASSPDFSPYNEQFF.

This clone has only one observation. The CDR3, as DNA: TGTGCCACCCAACGATCCAGGGGCTACACTACAGACTACACCTTC. Protein product: CATQRSRGYTTDYTF. The chain carries TRBV19 and TRBJ1-2, with a tentative D call TRBD1 (6 bases). Trimming left V 10 bases short and J 10 bases short, with 28 bases between. The length of the CDR3 is 15 residues. Per the germline V gene, CDR1 is LNHDA and CDR2 is SQIVND (reference sequence).

This chain joins TRBV7-9 and TRBJ2-7, with D uncertain. V was clipped by 1 base and J by 6 bases, with 7 bases between them. The CDR3 has 12 amino acids. Germline-derived CDR1 and CDR2 are SEHNR and FQNEAQ (reference sequence). CDR3 residues: CASSLESGEQYF. The CDR3 coding sequence is TGTGCCAGCAGCTTAGAGTCGGGCGAGCAGTACTTC. Drawing the rest from reference TRBV7-9 and TRBJ2-7, the complete variable domain is DTGVSQNPRHKITKRGQNVTFRCDPISEHNRLYWYRQTLGQGPEFLTYFQNEAQLEKSRLLSDRFSAERPKGSFSTLEIQRTEQGDSAMYLCASSLESGEQYFGPGTRLTVT.

The chain links TRBV27 to TRBJ2-1, with D uncertain. The CDR3 covers 18 residues. Germline V gene lookup returns CDR1 MNHEY and CDR2 SMNVEV (reference sequence). Trimming took off 5 bases at V and 2 bases at J, with 22 bases between the two ends. CDR3 nucleotide sequence: TGTGCCAGCAGTCTAAGGCCGGGTCCCCCCCTTACCTACAATGAGCAGTTCTTC. Translation gives CASSLRPGPPLTYNEQFF.

This clone was observed a single time. V and J are TRBV7-9 and TRBJ1-4; 10 bases match TRBD1. The CDR3 spans 16 residues. The germline CDR1 and CDR2 sequences are SEHNR and FQNEAQ (reference sequence). Unmatched junction bases numbered 1, after V lost 1 base and J lost 2 bases. The CDR3 region is CASSLGTGGTNEKLFF. DNA for the CDR3: TGTGCCAGCAGCTTAGGGACAGGGGGTACTAATGAAAAACTGTTTTTT.

This rearrangement joins TRBV2 to TRBJ2-3; 10 positions agree with TRBD2. The CDR3 extends over 19 amino acids. The J segment lost 1 base and the V segment lost 6 bases, leaving 16 bases of the junction unmatched. The germline gives CDR1 SNHLY, CDR2 FYNNEI. The CDR3 spells CASSEMHRGLARGTDTQYF. The CDR3 DNA reads as TGTGCCAGCAGCGAAATGCACCGGGGACTAGCGAGGGGCACAGATACGCAGTATTTT.

In its sample, this clone was seen a few times. The chain recombines TRBV5-1 with TRBJ2-1; 8 positions agree with TRBD2. This CDR3 has 15 residues. Germline V gene sequence: CDR1 SGHRS, CDR2 YFSETQ. J was trimmed by 7 bases and V by 1 base; bases with no gene match: 7. The DNA of the CDR3 is TGCGCCAGCAGCTTGTCACCGGGACTAGGGAATGAGCAGTTCTTC. Its translation is CASSLSPGLGNEQFF.

The rearrangement uses TRBV7-2 and TRBJ2-5; possibly TRBD2 for D (6 bases). The CDR3 spans 15 residues. V shed 1 base and J shed 5 bases, with 14 bases lying between them. Per the germline V gene, CDR1 is SGHTA and CDR2 is FQGNSA. The CDR3 sequence: CASSLVLANGETQYF. The CDR3 DNA sequence: TGTGCCAGCAGCTTAGTCCTAGCGAATGGGGAGACCCAGTACTTC.

The V gene is TRBV6-1, the J gene TRBJ1-2; D possibly corresponds to TRBD1 (5 bases). Trimming removed 0 bases at V and 7 bases at J, with 15 bases between. The germline V gene encodes CDR1 MNHNS and CDR2 SASEGT. CDR3 length: 15 amino acids. The DNA of the CDR3 is TGTGCCAGCAGTGAAGCAACCCAGGGTTGGGGTGGCTACACCTTC. Translating it yields CASSEATQGWGGYTF.

V and J are TRBV19 and TRBJ2-1, with a weak D call TRBD2 (5 bases). CDR3 size: 11 residues. Germline values: CDR1 LNHDA, CDR2 SQIVND (reference sequence). Trimming cost V 9 bases and J 7 bases, with 10 bases left between them. The chain's CDR3 is CASETGNEQFF. The CDR3 nucleotides are TGTGCCAGCGAGACGGGGAATGAGCAGTTCTTC.

The CDR3 coding sequence is TGTGCCAGCTCACCCCAGGGGGATCAGCCCCAGCATTTT. Translating gives CASSPQGDQPQHF. The V call is TRBV18, the J call TRBJ1-5, with 7 positions matching TRBD1. The ends lost 3 bases at V and 5 bases at J; junction bases unmatched: 1. The CDR3 totals 13 residues. CDR1 is KGHSH and CDR2 is LQKENI in the germline V gene.

This sequence joins TRBV6-1 and TRBJ2-3; 12 bases agree with TRBD2. Germline loops: CDR1 MNHNS, CDR2 SASEGT. This CDR3 comprises 15 residues. The junction had 1 base not matched to a gene; V was cut back by 6 bases and J by 0 bases. CDR3 bases: TGTGCCAGCAGCGGACTAGCGGGGAGCACAGATACGCAGTATTTT. Protein sequence: CASSGLAGSTDTQYF.

This clone has a single count. V is TRBV7-6 and J is TRBJ2-1; D remains ambiguous. Trimming left V 1 base short and J 1 base short, with 11 bases between. The CDR3 totals 16 residues. Germline V lookup: CDR1 SGHVS, CDR2 FNYEAQ. The DNA of the CDR3 is TGTGCCAGCAGCTTAGGAGGTATAGGATCCTACAATGAGCAGTTCTTC. Translation gives CASSLGGIGSYNEQFF.

The chain uses TRBV10-3 and TRBJ2-7; 7 bases are shared with TRBD1. CDR3 size: 12 residues. Germline trimming cut 5 bases from V and 6 bases from J; bases unmatched to any gene: 4. CDR1 is ENHRY, CDR2 SYGVKD, per germline. The CDR3 here is CAISPTGFEQYF. The CDR3 nucleotides are TGTGCCATCAGTCCGACAGGGTTCGAGCAGTACTTC.

This rearrangement joins TRBV19 to TRBJ2-3; no clear D. With 7 bases removed from V and 1 base from J, the gap between germline ends came to 9 bases. Germline lookup yields CDR1 LNHDA and CDR2 SQIVND (reference sequence). CDR3 size: 13 residues. CDR3: CASNPARTDTQYF. The CDR3 coding sequence is TGTGCCAGTAATCCAGCGCGCACAGATACGCAGTATTTT.

The V call is TRBV5-1, the J call TRBJ2-2, with D perhaps matching TRBD1 (6 bases). Germline V gene data show CDR1 as SGHRS and CDR2 as YFSETQ. The CDR3 extends over 16 amino acids. V lost 0 bases and J lost 4, with 13 bases in between. This CDR3 is CASSLAPQGSTGELFF. CDR3 DNA sequence: TGCGCCAGCAGCTTGGCCCCACAGGGATCCACCGGGGAGCTGTTTTTT.